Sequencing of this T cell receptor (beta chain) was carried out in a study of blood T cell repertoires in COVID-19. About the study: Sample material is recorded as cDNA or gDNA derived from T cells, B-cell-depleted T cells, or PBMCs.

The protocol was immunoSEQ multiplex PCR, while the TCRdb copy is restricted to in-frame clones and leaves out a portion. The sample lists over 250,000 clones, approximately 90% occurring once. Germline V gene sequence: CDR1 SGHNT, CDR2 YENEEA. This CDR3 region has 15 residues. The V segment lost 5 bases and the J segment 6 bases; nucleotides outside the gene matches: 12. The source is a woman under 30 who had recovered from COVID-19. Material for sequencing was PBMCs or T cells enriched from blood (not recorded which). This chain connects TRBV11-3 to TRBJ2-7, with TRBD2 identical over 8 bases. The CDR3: CASSPGAGAGLEQYF. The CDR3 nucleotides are TGTGCCAGCAGCCCGGGAGCGGGGGCCGGCCTCGAGCAGTACTTC.